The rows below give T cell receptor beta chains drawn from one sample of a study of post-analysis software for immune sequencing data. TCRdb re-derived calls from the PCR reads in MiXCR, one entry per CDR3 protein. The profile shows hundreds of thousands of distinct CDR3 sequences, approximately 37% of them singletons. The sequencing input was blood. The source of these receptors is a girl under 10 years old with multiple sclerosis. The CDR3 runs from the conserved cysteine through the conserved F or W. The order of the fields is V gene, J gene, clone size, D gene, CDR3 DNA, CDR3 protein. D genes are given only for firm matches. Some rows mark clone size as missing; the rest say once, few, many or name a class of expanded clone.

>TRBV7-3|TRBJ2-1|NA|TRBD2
TGTGCCAGCAGCTTAAACGGGAGGGCCGGGAATGAGCAGTTCTTC
CASSLNGRAGNEQFF
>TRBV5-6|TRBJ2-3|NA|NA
TGTGCCAGCAGCTTGGGGACATACACAGATACGCAGTATTTT
CASSLGTYTDTQYF
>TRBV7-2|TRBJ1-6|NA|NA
TGTGCCAGCAGCTTAGAAGCCTACCCCCTCCACTTT
CASSLEAYPLHF
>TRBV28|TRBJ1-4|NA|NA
TGTGCCAGCAGGGACAGTTCTAATGAAAAACTGTTTTTT
CASRDSSNEKLFF
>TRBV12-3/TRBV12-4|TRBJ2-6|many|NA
TGTGCCAGCAGTTTAAGCCGGGCGGGGGCCAACGTCCTGACTTTC
CASSLSRAGANVLTF
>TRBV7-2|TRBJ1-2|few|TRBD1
TGTGCCAGCGGGGCGGGACAGAACTATGGCTACACCTTC
CASGAGQNYGYTF
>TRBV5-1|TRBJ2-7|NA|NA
TGCGCCAGCAGCTTCGAACGGGGGAAGGAGACCCGGTACTTC
CASSFERGKETRYF
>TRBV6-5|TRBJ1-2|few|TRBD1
TGTGCCAGCAGTTACTCGACAGGGTCTAACTATGGCTACACCTTC
CASSYSTGSNYGYTF
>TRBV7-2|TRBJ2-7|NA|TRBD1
TGTGCCAGCAGCATCCGACAGGGCGGCACCGACTACGAGCAGTACTTC
CASSIRQGGTDYEQYF
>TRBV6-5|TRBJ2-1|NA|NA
TGTGCCAGCAGTTATTACCTAGGGGTAGGCGAAAATGAGCAGTTCTTC
CASSYYLGVGENEQFF
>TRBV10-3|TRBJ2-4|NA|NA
TGTGCCATCAGTGGGGATAGCGGAAACATTCAGTACTTC
CAISGDSGNIQYF
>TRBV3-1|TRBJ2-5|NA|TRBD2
TGTGCCAGCAGCCCCCTCCGGACTAGCGGGAGGAACAATGAGCAGTACTTC
CASSPLRTSGRNNEQYF
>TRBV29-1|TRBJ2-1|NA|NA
TGCAGCGTTGACCGGGCCTACAATGAGCAGTTCTTC
CSVDRAYNEQFF
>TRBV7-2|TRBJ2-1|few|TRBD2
TGTGCCAGCAGCCTCCGAAGCGGGAGGGACTACAATGAGCAGTTCTTC
CASSLRSGRDYNEQFF
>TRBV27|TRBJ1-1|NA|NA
TGTGCCAGCGCTACCCACTGGAACACTGAAGCTTTCTTT
CASATHWNTEAFF
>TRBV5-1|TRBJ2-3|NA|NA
TGCGCCAGCAGCTTGTATCAGGGGTGGACAGATACGCAGTATTTT
CASSLYQGWTDTQYF
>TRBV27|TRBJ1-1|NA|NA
TGTGCCAGCAGTTTCCTAGGGGACACTGAAGCTTTCTTT
CASSFLGDTEAFF
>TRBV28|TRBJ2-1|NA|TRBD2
TGTGCCAGCAGTTCCCCGGGACTAGCGGGAGGGCGAGGAGTCAATGAGCGGTTCTTC
CASSSPGLAGGRGVNERFF
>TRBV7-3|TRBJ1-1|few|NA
TGTGCCAGCAGCCGGAAGCGCACTGAAGCTTTCTTT
CASSRKRTEAFF
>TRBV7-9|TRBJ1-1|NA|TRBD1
TGTGCCAGCAGCAATTTCGCAGGGGGCACTGAAGCTTTCTTT
CASSNFAGGTEAFF